The clone carrying this T cell receptor beta chain was detected a few times. The antigen remains undetermined. The treatment here: roughly nine-day PBMC culture with coronavirus spike peptide pools or control peptides (ViraFEST assay). CD4+ T lymphocytes from the unexposed donor were collected before the COVID-19 pandemic (2011-2018). Following expansion of antigen-specific T cells with peptide pools, ViraFEST then sequenced TCRs. Germline CDR1 is SGHTA and CDR2 is FQGNSA. V was cut by 1 base and J by 9 bases, with 10 bases left in between. This CDR3 spans 14 amino acids. These data originate in a study of vaccination and CD4 T cells after COVID-19. Looking at the study overall: The convalescents were made up of six males and four females, two of whom were Hispanic. Each individual in the study obtained two doses of BNT162b2 or mRNA-1273 vaccine. As control conditions, cultures were given either a CEFX pool serving as positive control, an HIV-1 Nef pool, or no peptide at all.

The Oncomine TCR Beta short-read assay was applied to DNA of cultured CD4+ T cells. After culture, CD4+ T cells served as the source for genomic DNA extraction. TCRdb independently ran MiXCR on the PCR reads; one entry per CDR3 protein. The sample records 12,000 or so distinct CDR3 sequences, under 35% being singletons. Sequencing was performed on CD4+ T cells from blood, cultured in vitro. This chain connects TRBV7-2 to TRBJ1-6; D is possibly TRBD1 (5 bases). The sequence came from a human donor in good health. The CDR3 protein is CASSLVGRVSPLHF. The CDR3 nucleotides are TGTGCCAGCAGCTTAGTAGGCAGGGTTTCACCCCTCCACTTT.